Below, one TCR beta chain is given with its context. Its antigen is undetermined. 5' RACE with UMI labels generated the TRB cDNA libraries. TCRdb reanalyzed the 5' RACE reads, giving one entry per CDR3 protein sequence and no DNA. The sample data list tens of thousands of distinct CDR3 sequences. The source of the sample is a study of CXCR3-negative and CXCR3-positive naive CD8 T cells. Study-level information: Total TRB output reached some 130 million reads, about 1.5 +/- 0.3 million per library.

From germline, CDR1 is SNHLY and CDR2 FYNNEI. CDR3 length equals 14 residues. Study-wide points: Naive subsets were similarly diverse, while memory CD8+ repertoires were much less diverse.

The chain is built from TRBV2 and TRBJ2-7; TCRdb lists TRBD1, though no DNA is available to test this call. The sequence was obtained from a human donor in good health. Some clones in this sample may be carry-over from other donors' samples. What was sequenced was memory CD8+ T cells from blood. The CDR3 region is CASNSGGATNEQYF.